This entry concerns a single TCR beta chain. Its antigen is unidentified. The sample belongs to a study of T cell responses to AZD1222 COVID-19 vaccine. Study observations and caveats: Nearly half of unique spike-specific TCRs reportedly avoided B.1.351 and B.1.1.7 mutated regions. After two AZD1222 doses, spike-specific TCR breadth and depth rose versus day 0.

This CDR3 has 15 residues. Germline V CDR1 and CDR2: MNHEY, SMNVEV (reference sequence). Between the trimmed V and J ends, which lost 2 bases and 2 bases, there was a span of 13 bases. Sequencing was performed with immunoSEQ multiplex PCR; in TCRdb, only in-frame clones are kept and a portion is missing. The sample records roughly 130,000 clones, roughly 90% being singletons. Specimen: peripheral blood, collected on day 0 of AZD1222 vaccination. This clonotype was sampled from an adult in good health. The chain joins TRBV27 to TRBJ2-7; D tentatively fits TRBD1 or TRBD2 (5 bases each). CDR3 DNA sequence: TGTGCCAGCAGTTTACAAGGGACGTCCGCCTACGAGCAGTACTTC. Amino acid sequence: CASSLQGTSAYEQYF.